Described below is a single T cell receptor beta chain sequence and its context. The CDR3 length is 14 residues. Between the trimmed V and J ends, which lost 6 bases and 2 bases, there was a span of 13 bases. Germline-derived CDR1 and CDR2 are SQVTM and ANQGSEA. Produced via immunoSEQ multiplex PCR; TCRdb's table is partial and in-frame only. The sample lists under 90,000 clones; 85% were seen once. The entry originates in a study of OX40 agonist ivuxolimab in advanced cancers. The chain recombines TRBV29-1 with TRBJ2-2, with D perhaps TRBD1 or TRBD2 (5 bases each). The TCR was taken from an adult with an advanced solid tumor such as melanoma, head and neck, liver or kidney cancer. The specimen was CD4+ or CD8+ T cells sorted from blood, collected in a trial of the OX40 agonist ivuxolimab. In DNA form, the CDR3 reads TGCAGCGTGAACCGGGACCGTAACACCGGGGAGCTGTTTTTT. Translation: CSVNRDRNTGELFF.